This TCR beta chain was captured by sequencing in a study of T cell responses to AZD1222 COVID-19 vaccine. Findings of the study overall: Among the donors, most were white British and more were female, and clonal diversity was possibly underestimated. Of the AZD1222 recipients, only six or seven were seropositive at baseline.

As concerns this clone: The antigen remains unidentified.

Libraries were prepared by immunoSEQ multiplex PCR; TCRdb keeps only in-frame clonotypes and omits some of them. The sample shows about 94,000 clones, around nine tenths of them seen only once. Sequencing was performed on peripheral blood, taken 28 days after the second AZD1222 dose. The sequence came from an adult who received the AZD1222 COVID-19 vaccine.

The CDR3 here is CASTHGVGREQYF. DNA of the CDR3: TGTGCCAGCACTCACGGGGTGGGGCGCGAGCAGTACTTC. The J gene is TRBJ2-7, the V gene TRBV28, with D possibly being TRBD1 or TRBD2 (5 bases each). CDR1 and CDR2 (germline): MDHEN, SYDVKM. The CDR3 covers 13 residues. The V end was cut by 7 bases, the J end by 6 bases, with 16 bases between.